The rows below give T cell receptor beta chains drawn from one sample of a study of patients and donors after allogeneic stem cell transplantation. In TCRdb, the RT-PCR reads were re-called with MiXCR into one record per CDR3 protein. This sample has 920,000 or so distinct CDR3 sequences; approximately 19% occur once, and the top ten carry under 6.5%. Input material: blood, either unsorted or a sorted T cell fraction (not recorded which). All receptors come from a human donor who was either an allogeneic HSCT recipient or a stem cell or donor lymphocyte infusion donor (not recorded which). It is not recorded whose cells these are; they may come from a transplant donor. Each CDR3 is given with its conserved first and last residue. The D gene is left open where the match is weak.

V gene: TRBV4-3
CDR3 length: 17
J gene: TRBJ2-7
D gene: TRBD2
CDR3 protein: CASSQGALGEGTYEQYF

V gene: TRBV5-6
CDR3 length: 13
J gene: TRBJ1-3
D gene: -
CDR3 protein: CASSLYQWNTIYF

V gene: TRBV24-1
CDR3 length: 15
J gene: TRBJ2-3
D gene: TRBD2
CDR3 protein: CATSSGAGSTDTQYF

V gene: TRBV5-1
CDR3 length: 18
J gene: TRBJ1-2
D gene: TRBD1
CDR3 protein: CASSLRWTGVHKLDGYTF

V gene: TRBV29-1
CDR3 length: 13
J gene: TRBJ1-1
D gene: -
CDR3 protein: CSVEVYMNTEAFF

V gene: TRBV29-1
CDR3 length: 14
J gene: TRBJ2-5
D gene: TRBD2
CDR3 protein: CSVVLGLASETQYF

V gene: TRBV4-3
CDR3 length: 15
J gene: TRBJ2-6
D gene: -
CDR3 protein: CASSQTPPGANVLTF

V gene: TRBV5-6
CDR3 length: 16
J gene: TRBJ1-6
D gene: TRBD1
CDR3 protein: CASSLPQGANSSPLHF

V gene: TRBV14
CDR3 length: 13
J gene: TRBJ2-3
D gene: -
CDR3 protein: CASTRDFLDTQYF

V gene: TRBV5-1
CDR3 length: 17
J gene: TRBJ1-3
D gene: -
CDR3 protein: CASSLAGQPDSGNTIYF

V gene: TRBV24-1
CDR3 length: 13
J gene: TRBJ1-5
D gene: -
CDR3 protein: CATSAQHNQPQHF

V gene: TRBV2
CDR3 length: 13
J gene: TRBJ1-2
D gene: -
CDR3 protein: CASSGGVGFGYTF

V gene: TRBV27
CDR3 length: 14
J gene: TRBJ2-7
D gene: -
CDR3 protein: CASAKGASTYEQYF

V gene: TRBV5-1
CDR3 length: 17
J gene: TRBJ2-3
D gene: TRBD2
CDR3 protein: CASSMGGAGGSTDTQYF

V gene: TRBV29-1
CDR3 length: 14
J gene: TRBJ2-7
D gene: TRBD1
CDR3 protein: CSVDWGQLMREQYF

V gene: TRBV30
CDR3 length: 14
J gene: TRBJ2-5
D gene: -
CDR3 protein: CAWSATVSQETQYF

V gene: TRBV3-1
CDR3 length: 16
J gene: TRBJ1-1
D gene: TRBD1
CDR3 protein: CASSPRTGRTNTEAFF

V gene: TRBV20-1
CDR3 length: 15
J gene: TRBJ2-2
D gene: TRBD2
CDR3 protein: CSARIAGGNTGELFF

V gene: TRBV5-1
CDR3 length: 16
J gene: TRBJ2-1
D gene: TRBD2
CDR3 protein: CASSFRTSGGGYEQFF

V gene: TRBV24-1
CDR3 length: 17
J gene: TRBJ1-5
D gene: -
CDR3 protein: CATSGGEGQIGNQPQHF

V gene: TRBV5-1
CDR3 length: 15
J gene: TRBJ2-5
D gene: -
CDR3 protein: CASSLGRGTGETQYF

V gene: TRBV29-1
CDR3 length: 11
J gene: TRBJ2-7
D gene: -
CDR3 protein: CSGGTVHEQYF

V gene: TRBV6-6
CDR3 length: 12
J gene: TRBJ2-1
D gene: -
CDR3 protein: CASSYKQNEQFF

V gene: TRBV11-2
CDR3 length: 12
J gene: TRBJ2-1
D gene: -
CDR3 protein: CASSLPINEQFF

V gene: TRBV3-1
CDR3 length: 18
J gene: TRBJ1-6
D gene: -
CDR3 protein: CASSLSRVLSSYNSPLHF

V gene: TRBV5-1
CDR3 length: 14
J gene: TRBJ2-5
D gene: -
CDR3 protein: CASSLGPTQETQYF

V gene: TRBV4-3
CDR3 length: 15
J gene: TRBJ2-3
D gene: -
CDR3 protein: CASSQGQGGADTQYF

V gene: TRBV6-5
CDR3 length: 12
J gene: TRBJ2-2
D gene: TRBD1
CDR3 protein: CASTQGTGELFF

V gene: TRBV7-3
CDR3 length: 16
J gene: TRBJ2-3
D gene: -
CDR3 protein: CASSLYGTQNTDTQYF

V gene: TRBV28
CDR3 length: 13
J gene: TRBJ2-3
D gene: TRBD2
CDR3 protein: CASRPGTSGHNYF

V gene: TRBV12-5
CDR3 length: 16
J gene: TRBJ2-5
D gene: -
CDR3 protein: CASGLVGPGRRETQYF

V gene: TRBV20-1
CDR3 length: 15
J gene: TRBJ1-4
D gene: -
CDR3 protein: CSATPGHATNEKLFF

V gene: TRBV4-2
CDR3 length: 19
J gene: TRBJ1-4
D gene: TRBD1
CDR3 protein: CASSQGGGTGGEIDEKLFF

V gene: TRBV6-5
CDR3 length: 16
J gene: TRBJ2-1
D gene: TRBD1
CDR3 protein: CASSYGGTGVYNEQFF

V gene: TRBV20-1
CDR3 length: 12
J gene: TRBJ2-1
D gene: -
CDR3 protein: CSAGRAYNEQFF

V gene: TRBV11-3
CDR3 length: 14
J gene: TRBJ2-7
D gene: -
CDR3 protein: CASTSRAGIYEQYF

V gene: TRBV30
CDR3 length: 11
J gene: TRBJ2-7
D gene: TRBD2
CDR3 protein: CAGSTSGEQYF

V gene: TRBV10-3
CDR3 length: 13
J gene: TRBJ1-1
D gene: -
CDR3 protein: CAISTAGYTEAFF

V gene: TRBV12-3/TRBV12-4
CDR3 length: 15
J gene: TRBJ2-3
D gene: TRBD2
CDR3 protein: CASSLISGRPDTQYF

V gene: TRBV12-3/TRBV12-4
CDR3 length: 14
J gene: TRBJ1-6
D gene: -
CDR3 protein: CASSSDSPNSPLHF

V gene: TRBV28
CDR3 length: 15
J gene: TRBJ2-5
D gene: -
CDR3 protein: CASGERGLYQETQYF

V gene: TRBV4-2
CDR3 length: 16
J gene: TRBJ2-2
D gene: TRBD2
CDR3 protein: CASSQGLAVNTGELFF

V gene: TRBV18
CDR3 length: 15
J gene: TRBJ1-5
D gene: -
CDR3 protein: CASSPGRSGNQPQHF